This T cell receptor (beta chain) was retrieved from a study of cytomegalovirus exposure and HLA in healthy donors. Whole-study context: There were several hundred genotyped donors. Of these, 81% fell in the genetic ancestry cluster associated with self-reported Caucasian donors.

The V segment lost 6 bases and the J segment 4 bases; nucleotides outside the gene matches: 8. The CDR3 loop spans 14 amino acids. Per the germline V gene, CDR1 is MNHNS and CDR2 is SASEGT. This clone was seen repeatedly, ten times or more. A multiplex PCR was run with 60 Vbeta primers and 13 Jbeta primers. The data were produced by immunoSEQ multiplex PCR, yet TCRdb's version contains in-frame clones alone and is incomplete. Of about 140,000 clones listed, around 76% are singletons. The sequenced material came from PBMCs. The gene calls are TRBV6-1 and TRBJ1-1; 7 nucleotides align to TRBD1. The sequence derives from a man aged 18 to 35 in good health and CMV-seronegative. In DNA form, the CDR3 reads TGTGCCAGCAGAAGTGGAGACAGGGCCACTGAAGCTTTCTTT. Encoded protein: CASRSGDRATEAFF.